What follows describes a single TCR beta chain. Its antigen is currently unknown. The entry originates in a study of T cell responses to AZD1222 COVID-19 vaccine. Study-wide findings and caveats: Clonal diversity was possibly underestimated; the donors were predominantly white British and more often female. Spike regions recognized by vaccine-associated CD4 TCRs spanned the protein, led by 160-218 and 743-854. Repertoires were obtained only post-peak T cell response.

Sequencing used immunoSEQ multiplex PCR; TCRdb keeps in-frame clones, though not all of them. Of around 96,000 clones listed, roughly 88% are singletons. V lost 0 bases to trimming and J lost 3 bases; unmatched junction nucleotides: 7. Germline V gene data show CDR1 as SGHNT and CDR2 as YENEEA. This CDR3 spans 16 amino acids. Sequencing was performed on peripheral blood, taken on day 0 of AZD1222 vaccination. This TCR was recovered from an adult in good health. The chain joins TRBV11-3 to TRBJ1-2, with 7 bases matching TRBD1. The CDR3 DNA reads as TGTGCCAGCAGCTTAGAGGGACAGCAATCTCACTATGGCTACACCTTC. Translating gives CASSLEGQQSHYGYTF.